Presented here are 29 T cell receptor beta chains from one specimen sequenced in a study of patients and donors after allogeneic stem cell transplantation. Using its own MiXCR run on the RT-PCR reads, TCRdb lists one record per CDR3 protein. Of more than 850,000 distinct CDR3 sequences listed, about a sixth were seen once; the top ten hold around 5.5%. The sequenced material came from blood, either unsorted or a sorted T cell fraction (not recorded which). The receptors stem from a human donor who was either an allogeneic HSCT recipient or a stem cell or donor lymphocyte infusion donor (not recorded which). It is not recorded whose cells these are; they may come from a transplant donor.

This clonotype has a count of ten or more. The CDR3 loop is CASSLQDRAGGDEQFF. The CDR3 nucleotides are TGTGCCAGCAGTTTACAAGACAGGGCGGGAGGGGATGAGCAGTTCTTC. The chain recombines TRBV28 with TRBJ2-1; 9 nucleotides agree with TRBD2. Germline V gene data show CDR1 as MDHEN and CDR2 as SYDVKM. Trimming removed 2 bases from V and 8 bases from J; junction bases left unmatched: 10. The CDR3 is 16 residues long.

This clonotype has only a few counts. CDR3 region: CSAPYRDGVNYGYTF. The CDR3 nucleotides read TGCAGCGCGCCATACCGGGACGGCGTTAACTATGGCTACACCTTC. V usage is TRBV29-1 and J usage is TRBJ1-2; D is perhaps TRBD1 (5 bases). Germline lookup yields CDR1 SQVTM and CDR2 ANQGSEA. The CDR3 spans 15 residues. Trimming took off 7 bases at V and 1 base at J, with 19 bases between the two ends.

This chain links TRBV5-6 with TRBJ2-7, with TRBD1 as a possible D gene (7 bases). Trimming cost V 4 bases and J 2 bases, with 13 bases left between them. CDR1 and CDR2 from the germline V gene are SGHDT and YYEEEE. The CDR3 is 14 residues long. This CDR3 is CASSGGDRAYEQYF. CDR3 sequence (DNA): TGTGCCAGCAGCGGAGGGGACAGAGCCTACGAGCAGTACTTC.

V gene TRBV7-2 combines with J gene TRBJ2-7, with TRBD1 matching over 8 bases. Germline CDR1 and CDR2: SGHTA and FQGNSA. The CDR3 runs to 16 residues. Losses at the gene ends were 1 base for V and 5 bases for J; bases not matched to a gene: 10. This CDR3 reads CASSLGFGQGAHEQYF. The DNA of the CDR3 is TGTGCCAGCAGCTTAGGCTTCGGGCAGGGGGCCCACGAGCAGTACTTC.

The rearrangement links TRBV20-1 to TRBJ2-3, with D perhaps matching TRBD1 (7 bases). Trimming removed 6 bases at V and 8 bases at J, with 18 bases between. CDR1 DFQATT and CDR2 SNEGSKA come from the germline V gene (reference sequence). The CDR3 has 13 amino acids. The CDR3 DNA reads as TGCAGTGCAATGACAGGGAGGCGCGCTACGCAGTATTTT. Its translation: CSAMTGRRATQYF.

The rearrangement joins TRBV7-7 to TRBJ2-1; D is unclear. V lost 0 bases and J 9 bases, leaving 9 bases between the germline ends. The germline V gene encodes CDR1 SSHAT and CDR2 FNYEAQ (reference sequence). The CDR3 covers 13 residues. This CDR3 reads CASSLAGMGEQFF. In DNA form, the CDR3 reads TGTGCCAGCAGCTTAGCGGGGATGGGTGAGCAGTTCTTC.

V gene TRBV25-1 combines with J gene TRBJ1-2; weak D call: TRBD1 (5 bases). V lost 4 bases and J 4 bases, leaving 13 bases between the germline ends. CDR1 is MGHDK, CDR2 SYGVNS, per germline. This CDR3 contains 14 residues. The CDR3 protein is CASSALLGGYGYTF. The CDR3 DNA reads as TGTGCCAGCAGTGCCCTTTTGGGGGGCTATGGCTACACCTTC.

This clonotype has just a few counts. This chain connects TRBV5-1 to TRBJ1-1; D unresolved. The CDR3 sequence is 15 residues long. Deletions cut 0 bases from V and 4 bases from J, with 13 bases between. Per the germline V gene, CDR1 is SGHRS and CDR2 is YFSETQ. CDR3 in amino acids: CASSLVGGQGTEAFF. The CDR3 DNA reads TGCGCCAGCAGCTTGGTAGGAGGGCAAGGCACTGAAGCTTTCTTT.

CDR3 sequence reads: CASRRWDTSNNSPLHF. CDR3 bases: TGTGCCAGCAGACGATGGGACACATCTAATAATTCACCCCTCCACTTT. The J gene is TRBJ1-6, the V gene TRBV12-3 or TRBV12-4; D may be TRBD1 (6 bases). CDR3 size: 16 residues. Trimming stripped 6 bases from V and 5 bases from J, with 17 bases between.

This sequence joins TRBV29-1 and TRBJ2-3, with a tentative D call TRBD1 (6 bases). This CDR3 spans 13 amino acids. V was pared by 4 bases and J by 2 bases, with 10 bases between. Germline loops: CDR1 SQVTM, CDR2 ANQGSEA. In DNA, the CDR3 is TGCAGCGTTGTGGACAGCAACACAGATACGCAGTATTTT. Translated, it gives CSVVDSNTDTQYF.

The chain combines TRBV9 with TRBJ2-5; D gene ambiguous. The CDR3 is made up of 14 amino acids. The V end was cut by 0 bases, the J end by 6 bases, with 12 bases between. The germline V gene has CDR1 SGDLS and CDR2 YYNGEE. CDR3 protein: CASSVGVYQQTQYF. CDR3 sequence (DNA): TGTGCCAGCAGCGTAGGCGTCTACCAGCAGACCCAGTACTTC.

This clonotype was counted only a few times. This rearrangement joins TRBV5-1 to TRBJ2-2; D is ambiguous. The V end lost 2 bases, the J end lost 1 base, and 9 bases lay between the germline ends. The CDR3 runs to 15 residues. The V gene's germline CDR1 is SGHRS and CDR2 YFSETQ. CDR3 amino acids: CASSLQSLNTGELFF. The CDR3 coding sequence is TGCGCCAGCAGCTTACAGAGTCTGAACACCGGGGAGCTGTTTTTT.

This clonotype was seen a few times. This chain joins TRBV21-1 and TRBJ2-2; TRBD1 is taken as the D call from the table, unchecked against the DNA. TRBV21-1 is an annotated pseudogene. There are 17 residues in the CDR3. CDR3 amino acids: CASSVLVGTNGPGELFF. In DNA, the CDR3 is TGTGCCAGCAGCGTCCTGGTCGGGACCAACGGCCCAGGGGAGCTGTTTTTT.

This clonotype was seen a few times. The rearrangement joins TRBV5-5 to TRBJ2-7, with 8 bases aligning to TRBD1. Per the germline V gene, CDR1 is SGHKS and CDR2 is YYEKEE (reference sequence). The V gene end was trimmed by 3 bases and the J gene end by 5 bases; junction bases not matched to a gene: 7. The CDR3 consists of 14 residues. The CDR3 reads CASSSSGTGDEQYF. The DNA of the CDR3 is TGTGCCAGCAGCTCCTCCGGGACAGGAGACGAGCAGTACTTC.

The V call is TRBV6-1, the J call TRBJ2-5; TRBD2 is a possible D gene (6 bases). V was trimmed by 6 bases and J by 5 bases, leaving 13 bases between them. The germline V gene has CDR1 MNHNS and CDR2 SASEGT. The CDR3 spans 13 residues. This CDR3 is CASRLLAMETQYF. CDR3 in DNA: TGTGCCAGCAGACTTCTAGCGATGGAGACCCAGTACTTC.

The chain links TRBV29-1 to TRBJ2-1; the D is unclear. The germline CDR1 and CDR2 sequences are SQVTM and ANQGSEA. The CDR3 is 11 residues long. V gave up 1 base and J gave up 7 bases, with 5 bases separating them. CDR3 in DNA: TGCAGCGTTGAAGTAGATAATGAGCAGTTCTTC. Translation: CSVEVDNEQFF.

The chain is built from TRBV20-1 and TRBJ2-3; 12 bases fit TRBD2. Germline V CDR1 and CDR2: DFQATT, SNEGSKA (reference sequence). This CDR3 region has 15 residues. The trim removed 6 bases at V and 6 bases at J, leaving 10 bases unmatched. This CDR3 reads CSAPSGRALNDTQYF. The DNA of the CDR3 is TGCAGTGCCCCTAGCGGGAGGGCCCTTAATGATACGCAGTATTTT.

The CDR3 region is CASRTIGQTQGENTEAFF. CDR3 bases: TGTGCCAGCAGGACTATTGGACAGACCCAAGGGGAGAACACTGAAGCTTTCTTT. The chain links TRBV5-5 to TRBJ1-1, with D perhaps TRBD1 (6 bases). This CDR3 contains 18 residues. V was cut by 5 bases and J by 1 base, with 24 bases left in between. Germline-derived CDR1 and CDR2 are SGHKS and YYEKEE (reference sequence).

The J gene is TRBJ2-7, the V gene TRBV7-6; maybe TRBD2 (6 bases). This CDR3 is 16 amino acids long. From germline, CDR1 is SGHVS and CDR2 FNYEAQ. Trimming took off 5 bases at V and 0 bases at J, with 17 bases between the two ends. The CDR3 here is CASSTNPSAASYEQYF. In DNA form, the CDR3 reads TGTGCCAGCAGCACAAACCCTAGCGCAGCCTCCTACGAGCAGTACTTC.

CDR3 bases: TGTGCCTGGAATCGTCAATTTTCACCCCTCCACTTT. The encoded protein is CAWNRQFSPLHF. The rearrangement joins TRBV30 to TRBJ1-6; no definite D call. V dropped 4 bases and J dropped 9 bases, with 10 bases sitting between them. CDR1 and CDR2 from the germline V gene are GTSNPN and SVGIG (reference sequence). The CDR3 extends over 12 amino acids.

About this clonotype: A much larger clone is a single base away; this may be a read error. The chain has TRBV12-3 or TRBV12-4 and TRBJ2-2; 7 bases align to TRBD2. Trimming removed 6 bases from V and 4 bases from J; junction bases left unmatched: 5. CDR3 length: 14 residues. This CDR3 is CASSPTSATGELFF. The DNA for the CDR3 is TGTGCCAGCAGCCCTACTAGCGCCACCGGGGAGCTGTTTTTT.

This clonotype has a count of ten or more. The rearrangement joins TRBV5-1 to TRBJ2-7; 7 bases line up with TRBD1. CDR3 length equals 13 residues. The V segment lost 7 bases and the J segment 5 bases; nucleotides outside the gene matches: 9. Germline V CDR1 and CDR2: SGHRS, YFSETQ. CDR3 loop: CASGNPDRHEQYF. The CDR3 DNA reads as TGCGCCAGCGGAAACCCGGACAGGCACGAGCAGTACTTC. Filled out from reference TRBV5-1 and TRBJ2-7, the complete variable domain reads KAGVTQTPRYLIKTRGQQVTLSCSPISGHRSVSWYQQTPGQGLQFLFEYFSETQRNKGNFPGRFSGRQFSNSRSEMNVSTLELGDSALYLCASGNPDRHEQYFGPGTRLTVT.

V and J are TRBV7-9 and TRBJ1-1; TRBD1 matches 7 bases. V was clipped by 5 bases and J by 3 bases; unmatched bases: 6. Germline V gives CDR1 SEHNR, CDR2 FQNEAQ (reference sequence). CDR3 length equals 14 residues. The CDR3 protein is CASSQVRGYTEAFF. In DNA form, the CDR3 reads TGTGCCAGCAGCCAGGTCAGGGGGTACACTGAAGCTTTCTTT.

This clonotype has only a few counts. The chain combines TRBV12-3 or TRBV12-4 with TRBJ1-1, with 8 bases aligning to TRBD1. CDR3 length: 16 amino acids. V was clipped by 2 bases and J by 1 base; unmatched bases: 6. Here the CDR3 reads CASSLQGALGNTEAFF. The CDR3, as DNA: TGTGCCAGCAGTTTACAGGGGGCATTAGGGAACACTGAAGCTTTCTTT.

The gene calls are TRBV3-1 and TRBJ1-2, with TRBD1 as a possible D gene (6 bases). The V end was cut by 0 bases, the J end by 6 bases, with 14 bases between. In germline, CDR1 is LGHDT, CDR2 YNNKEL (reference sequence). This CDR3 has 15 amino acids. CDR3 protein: CASSQEFWAGDGYTF. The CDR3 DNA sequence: TGTGCCAGCAGCCAAGAATTTTGGGCAGGGGATGGCTACACCTTC.

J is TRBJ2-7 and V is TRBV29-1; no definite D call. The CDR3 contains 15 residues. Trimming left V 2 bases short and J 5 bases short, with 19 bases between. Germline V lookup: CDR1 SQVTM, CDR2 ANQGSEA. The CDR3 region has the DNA TGCAGCGTTGAATATAGTACCGGAGACGCCCACGAGCAGTACTTC. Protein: CSVEYSTGDAHEQYF.

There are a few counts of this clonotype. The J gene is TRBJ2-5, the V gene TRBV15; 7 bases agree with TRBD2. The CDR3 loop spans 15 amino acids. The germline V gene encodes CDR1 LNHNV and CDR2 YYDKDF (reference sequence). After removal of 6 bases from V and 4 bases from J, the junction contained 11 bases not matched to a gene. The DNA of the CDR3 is TGTGCCACCAGTCCGAGGCGGGGGAAGCGAGAGACCCAGTACTTC. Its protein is CATSPRRGKRETQYF.

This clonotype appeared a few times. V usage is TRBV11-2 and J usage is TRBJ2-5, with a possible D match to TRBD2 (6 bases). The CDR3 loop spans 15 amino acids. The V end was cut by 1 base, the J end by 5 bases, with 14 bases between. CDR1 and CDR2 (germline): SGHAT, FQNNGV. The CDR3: CASSLGRGSKETQYF. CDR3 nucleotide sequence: TGTGCCAGCAGCTTAGGGCGGGGCTCCAAGGAGACCCAGTACTTC.

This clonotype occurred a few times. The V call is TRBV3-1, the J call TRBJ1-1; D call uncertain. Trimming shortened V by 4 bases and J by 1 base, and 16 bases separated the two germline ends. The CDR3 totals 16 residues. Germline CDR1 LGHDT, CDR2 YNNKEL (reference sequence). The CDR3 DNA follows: TGTGCCAGCAGCCTAGTTGGGCACAGTAAGAACACTGAAGCTTTCTTT. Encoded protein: CASSLVGHSKNTEAFF.